The source of this TCR beta chain is a study of tumor and adjacent non-tumor tissue in lung cancer. Study-level results: Patients with more diverse tumor TCRs had worse survival.

TCRbeta libraries were built with three rounds of nested PCR, modified from ARM-PCR. In TCRdb, the multiplex PCR reads were re-called with MiXCR into one record per CDR3 protein. Found here are under 80,000 distinct CDR3 sequences, 76% of them singletons; the top ten hold under 45%. The template was RNA from unsorted bulk tissue. Distant lung tissue was collected more than 3 cm away from the tumor edge. Details on this clonotype: Its cognate antigen is unknown. At one boundary the junction diverges from the germline segment, which might be a read error.

The CDR3 contains 15 residues. CDR1 and CDR2 (germline): SGHAT, FQDESV (reference sequence). The source is a man aged 55 to 70 with non-small cell lung cancer. The gene calls are TRBV11-1 and TRBJ2-3; 9 bases are a match to TRBD1. The sequenced material came from distant non-tumor lung tissue. For the CDR3, the DNA is TGTGCCAGTAGTCGCGGGACAGGGTTCACAGATAGGCAGTATTTT. It translates to CASSRGTGFTDRQYF.